Reported below is one T cell receptor beta chain. What it binds is not known. Use of 60 Vbeta and 13 Jbeta primers characterized the PCR. Produced via immunoSEQ multiplex PCR; TCRdb's table is partial and in-frame only. This listing includes under 70,000 clones. The data are from a study of cytomegalovirus exposure and HLA in healthy donors. Study-wide background: Membership in the Caucasian-associated ancestry cluster was found for about 84% of 300 to 500 genotyped donors.

Study results and caveats: Presence/absence analyses assumed roughly uniform sequencing depth across donors. Later on, a genetic analysis was performed. It linked a missense variant in DCLRE1C with V- and J-gene trimming of TCR beta. Later analysis identified 15,000 to 20,000 TCR beta sequences associated with HLA alleles, using a false discovery rate threshold of 0.05.

The sequence derives from a man in his fifties or sixties in good health and CMV-seropositive. Sequencing was carried out using PBMCs.

CDR3 coding DNA: TGTGCCAGCAGTTTATCTACCGGAGGTATGGGTTTGGGACAGCTGAATGGCTACACCTTC. Protein: CASSLSTGGMGLGQLNGYTF. V and J are TRBV27 and TRBJ1-2; TRBD1 aligns across 7 bases. The CDR3 covers 20 residues. Germline trimming cut 0 bases from V and 6 bases from J; bases unmatched to any gene: 22. Germline CDR1 and CDR2: MNHEY and SMNVEV (reference sequence).